This TCR beta chain was obtained from a study of cytomegalovirus exposure and HLA in healthy donors. Study details: An early data release held approximately 80 million unique TCRs from HLA-typed donors.

Study results and limitations: What a later analysis reportedly showed was that an Asian-associated ancestry cluster had fewer N-insertions than the approximately 720-donor mean. Through in vitro validation, a few CMV-associated chains were shown to be specific for CMV antigens.

V lost 2 bases to trimming and J lost 4 bases; unmatched junction nucleotides: 8. The CDR3 length is 17 residues. The germline CDR1 and CDR2 sequences are SGHNT and YYREEE (reference sequence). The PCR contained 60 Vbeta and 13 Jbeta primers. Measured with immunoSEQ multiplex PCR; TCRdb has only the in-frame clones, and not every one. The sample totals 70,000 to 90,000 clones; its top ten clones hold 3% to 4.5%. On this clone: Its antigen is unidentified.

The source is a man between 18 and 35 years old in good health and CMV-seropositive. Material: PBMCs. V and J are TRBV5-4 and TRBJ2-2; 10 bases are shared with TRBD1. In DNA form, the CDR3 reads TGTGCCAGCAGCTTCTTCGACAGGGGGCCTAGCACCGGGGAGCTGTTTTTT. This gives the protein CASSFFDRGPSTGELFF.